These 20 T cell receptor beta chains share one sample of origin, sequenced in a study of cytomegalovirus exposure and HLA in healthy donors. Primers for the PCR totalled 60 Vbeta and 13 Jbeta. Only in-frame clones appear in the TCRdb table, and some are missing; sequencing was by immunoSEQ multiplex PCR. The sample includes roughly 130,000 clones, 79% seen only once; the top ten take approximately 2%. Sequencing used PBMCs. All receptors derive from a man aged 18 to 30 in good health and CMV-seronegative.

V gene TRBV29-1 combines with J gene TRBJ1-2; D is unresolved. This CDR3 contains 12 residues. CDR1 and CDR2 (germline): SQVTM, ANQGSEA. V was trimmed by 3 bases and J by 4 bases, leaving 9 bases between them. The CDR3 DNA reads TGCAGCGTTGAGGAGGGTTTCTATGGCTACACCTTC. Its translation: CSVEEGFYGYTF.

Of note for this clone: This may come from a read error, since a much larger clone is one base off. The chain is built from TRBV2 and TRBJ2-3; 9 positions agree with TRBD2. CDR3 length equals 15 residues. V shed 4 bases, J shed 0 bases, and the junction held 2 bases outside the gene matches. Germline values: CDR1 SNHLY, CDR2 FYNNEI. CDR3 sequence (DNA): TGTGCCAGCAGTGTCACTAGCGGGAGCACAGATACGCAGTATTTT. It is translated as CASSVTSGSTDTQYF. The variable domain in full, completed from reference TRBV2 and TRBJ2-3, reads EPEVTQTPSHQVTQMGQEVILRCVPISNHLYFYWYRQILGQKVEFLVSFYNNEISEKSEIFDDQFSVERPDGSNFTLKIRSTKLEDSAMYFCASSVTSGSTDTQYFGPGTRLTVL.

This clone was detected only once. V and J are TRBV11-2 and TRBJ1-2; no clear D. CDR3 length equals 13 residues. With 5 bases removed from V and 2 bases from J, the gap between germline ends came to 9 bases. Germline CDR1 reads SGHAT; CDR2 reads FQNNGV. The CDR3 loop reads CASSTPGNYGYTF. DNA for the CDR3: TGTGCCAGCAGCACCCCCGGGAACTATGGCTACACCTTC.

This chain connects TRBV6-5 to TRBJ2-5; 9 positions agree with TRBD1. The J call may be incorrect, as the DNA end agrees better with TRBJ2-7. This CDR3 is built from 15 residues. CDR1 MNHEY and CDR2 SVGAGI come from the germline V gene. The CDR3 sequence is CASRPPGTGTYEQYF. The CDR3 DNA reads as TGTGCCAGCAGGCCGCCCGGGACAGGGACCTACGAGCAGTACTTC.

V is TRBV9 and J is TRBJ1-3, with 10 bases identical to TRBD1. Looked up from germline, CDR1 is SGDLS and CDR2 is YYNGEE. V trimming: 4 bases; J trimming: 7 bases; junction bases outside the gene matches: 8. This CDR3 comprises 15 residues. CDR3 DNA: TGTGCCAGCAGCCCTTCCGGGACAGGGGCCAACACCATATATTTT. Residues: CASSPSGTGANTIYF.

In the case of this clone: One end of the junction varies from germline; a read error may be responsible. The rearrangement links TRBV7-9 to TRBJ2-3; 12 bases agree with TRBD2. The CDR3 length is 16 residues. Per germline, CDR1 SEHNR and CDR2 FQNEAQ (reference sequence). CDR3 in DNA: TGTTCCAGCAGCCCGACTAGCGGGAGCATTTCAGATACGCAGTATTTT. Translated, it gives CSSSPTSGSISDTQYF.

The chain combines TRBV5-1 with TRBJ2-2, with D uncertain. CDR3 length: 11 residues. Trimming removed 7 bases from V and 6 bases from J, with 7 bases in between. The V gene's germline CDR1 is SGHRS and CDR2 YFSETQ. As DNA, the CDR3 is TGCGCCAGCTTCTCCTCCGGGGAGCTGTTTTTT. As protein: CASFSSGELFF.

The chain is built from TRBV5-4 and TRBJ2-3, with D tentatively TRBD2 (5 bases). V dropped 4 bases and J dropped 3 bases, with 18 bases sitting between them. The CDR3 length is 16 residues. Per the germline V gene, CDR1 is SGHNT and CDR2 is YYREEE (reference sequence). As DNA, the CDR3 is TGTGCCAGCAGCCAAAATCGAGGAGGCTCGACAGATACGCAGTATTTT. Amino acids: CASSQNRGGSTDTQYF.

The chain couples TRBV27 to TRBJ2-3; possible D gene TRBD1, 6 bases. The V gene's germline CDR1 is MNHEY and CDR2 SMNVEV (reference sequence). CDR3 size: 14 residues. V was shortened by 4 bases and J by 0 bases, with 8 bases between the two germline ends. The CDR3 sequence: CASSYTGSTDTQYF. DNA for the CDR3: TGTGCCAGCAGTTATACAGGGAGCACAGATACGCAGTATTTT.

This clone was seen more than once but under ten times. The chain couples TRBV5-1 to TRBJ1-1, with D hard to call. The CDR3 length is 15 residues. V lost 1 base and J lost 5, with 15 bases in between. CDR1 SGHRS and CDR2 YFSETQ come from the germline V gene. CDR3 protein: CASSLSTGIRTEAFF. In nucleotides, the CDR3 is TGCGCCAGCAGCTTGTCTACGGGAATACGTACTGAAGCTTTCTTT.

This clone was observed a few times. The rearrangement joins TRBV4-3 to TRBJ2-2, with TRBD1 as a possible D gene (6 bases). The ends were cut back, 0 bases at V and 8 bases at J, with 10 bases in the middle. Germline lookup yields CDR1 LGHNA and CDR2 YSLEER. This CDR3 is 14 amino acids long. CDR3 sequence: CASSQDRGQGELFF. In DNA form, the CDR3 reads TGCGCCAGCAGCCAAGATCGCGGACAGGGGGAGCTGTTTTTT.

The J gene is TRBJ2-1, the V gene TRBV15; 8 bases agree with TRBD2. V was clipped by 0 bases and J by 5 bases; unmatched bases: 9. Germline loops: CDR1 LNHNV, CDR2 YYDKDF (reference sequence). The CDR3 sequence is 17 residues long. CDR3 in DNA: TGTGCCACCAGCAGAGATCGGGTTAGCGGGAAAAACAATGAGCAGTTCTTC. It codes for CATSRDRVSGKNNEQFF.

In its sample, this clone was seen once. V and J are TRBV2 and TRBJ2-6, with D tentatively TRBD1 (5 bases). The CDR3 is 16 amino acids. From germline, CDR1 is SNHLY and CDR2 FYNNEI. The V gene lost 8 bases and the J gene lost 0 bases, with 14 bases spanning the gap. The DNA for the CDR3 is TGTGCCAGCCACCGGCAGGGCAGCTCTGGGGCCAACGTCCTGACTTTC. As protein: CASHRQGSSGANVLTF. The full variable domain, completed using reference TRBV2 and TRBJ2-6, is EPEVTQTPSHQVTQMGQEVILRCVPISNHLYFYWYRQILGQKVEFLVSFYNNEISEKSEIFDDQFSVERPDGSNFTLKIRSTKLEDSAMYFCASHRQGSSGANVLTFGAGSRLTVL.

The chain joins TRBV12-5 to TRBJ1-1; D might be TRBD1 (6 bases). The CDR3 length is 19 residues. Trimming pared 0 bases from V and 1 base from J, leaving 21 bases between. Germline CDR1 is LGHNT and CDR2 is FRNRAP. CDR3 sequence reads: CASGLVLGQGIGPNTEAFF. The DNA for the CDR3 is TGTGCTAGTGGTTTGGTACTCGGGCAGGGGATAGGCCCGAACACTGAAGCTTTCTTT.

The V and J genes are TRBV11-3 and TRBJ2-7, with 9 bases lining up with TRBD2. Germline lookup yields CDR1 SGHNT and CDR2 YENEEA. The CDR3 sequence is 15 residues long. V gave up 4 bases and J gave up 11 bases; unmatched junction bases: 15. The CDR3 bases are TGTGCCAGCAGCTCACGGCCGGGACTAGCAACGGAGGAGTACGTC. It encodes CASSSRPGLATEEYV.

The count of this clone is one. CDR3 sequence reads: CASSLGASSRYGYTF. In DNA, the CDR3 is TGTGCCAGCAGCTTGGGGGCATCCTCCCGCTATGGCTACACCTTC. This chain connects TRBV7-3 to TRBJ1-2, with TRBD1 as a possible D gene (6 bases). CDR1 and CDR2 (germline): SGHTA, FQGTGA. V was clipped by 3 bases and J by 4 bases, with 15 bases between them. CDR3 size: 15 residues.

This sequence joins TRBV27 and TRBJ1-5; perhaps TRBD1 as D (6 bases). This CDR3 has 13 amino acids. V was shortened by 5 bases and J by 2 bases, with 7 bases between the two germline ends. The germline CDR1 and CDR2 sequences are MNHEY and SMNVEV (reference sequence). The CDR3 protein is CASSNRGNQPQHF. CDR3 sequence (DNA): TGTGCCAGCAGTAACAGGGGCAATCAGCCCCAGCATTTT.

This chain joins TRBV9 and TRBJ2-7; 11 bases are shared with TRBD1. This CDR3 has 15 amino acids. Per the germline V gene, CDR1 is SGDLS and CDR2 is YYNGEE. After removal of 4 bases from V and 7 bases from J, the junction contained 10 bases not matched to a gene. The CDR3 nucleotides read TGTGCCAGCAGCCCCGGGACAGGGGGTCTTAGTGAGCAGTACTTC. Protein: CASSPGTGGLSEQYF.

The chain carries TRBV27 and TRBJ1-5, with a possible D match to TRBD1 (5 bases). CDR1 is MNHEY and CDR2 is SMNVEV in the germline V gene (reference sequence). Trimming left V 3 bases short and J 6 bases short, with 12 bases between. The CDR3 extends over 14 amino acids. CDR3 protein: CASSFLAGPQPQHF. Written as DNA, the CDR3 is TGTGCCAGCAGTTTCCTGGCAGGGCCTCAGCCCCAGCATTTT.

The chain's CDR3 is CASSITRDEQFF. The CDR3 DNA sequence: TGTGCCAGTAGTATAACTAGAGATGAGCAGTTCTTC. The gene calls are TRBV19 and TRBJ2-1, with D possibly TRBD2 on 5 matching bases. CDR1 is LNHDA and CDR2 is SQIVND in the germline V gene (reference sequence). With 2 bases removed from V and 8 bases from J, the gap between germline ends came to 7 bases. The CDR3 sequence is 12 residues long.